This T cell receptor (beta chain) was identified in a study of HIV-infected patients and healthy controls. General study points: In healthy controls, MAIT alpha CDR3s were common; in HIV+ repertoires, severely depleted. Significantly higher mean Gini indices appeared in HIV-infected repertoires, possibly reflecting oligoclonality. HIV-infected patients shared fewer CDR3 sequences between individuals than healthy controls. No HLA typing of donors was done in this study.

Whole blood was used without fractionation, so all unsorted peripheral T cells were included. CDR1 SGHTA and CDR2 FQGTGA come from the germline V gene. This CDR3 contains 14 residues. Trimming took off 5 bases at V and 0 bases at J, with 9 bases between the two ends. This clonotype was counted ten times or more. The antigen is undetermined. cDNA was made from approximately 0.55 ug RNA using alpha and beta constant primers. Alpha and beta chain libraries were made separately by chain-specific third strand synthesis with multiplexing indices. TCRdb re-derived calls from the 5' RACE reads in MiXCR, one entry per CDR3 protein. In the table there are approximately 7,100 distinct CDR3 sequences, approximately 9.1% of which are singletons.

Sequencing used blood, obtained before antiretroviral therapy. The chain has TRBV7-3 and TRBJ2-3; D is possibly TRBD2 (5 bases). This receptor was taken from an adult with HIV infection. The CDR3 is CASSPGVSTDTQYF. The CDR3 DNA sequence: TGTGCCAGCAGCCCCGGGGTGAGCACAGATACGCAGTATTTT.